A single sample is the source of the 24 T cell receptor beta chains below, sequenced in a study of long-term antiretroviral therapy in people with HIV (dated by TCRdb to between 2022 and 2023). Sequencing of the TRB variable region was done with the immunoSEQ hsTCRB v3.0 assay at survey level resolution. TCRdb retrieved this table from immuneACCESS and kept in-frame rearrangements only. Not all clones are present; in checked studies, unresolved V genes account for under half, and no reason is known for the remainder. The sample includes about 17,000 clones, with roughly 73% observed a single time. Jointly, the top ten make up 15% of the sample. Source: unsorted PBMCs, taken around 2.1 years before starting antiretroviral therapy. These receptors originate from a man aged 25-40 years with HIV.

This chain uses TRBV28 with TRBJ2-2; a possible D gene is TRBD1 (6 bases). The germline V and J ends were trimmed by 7 bases and 7 bases, with 10 bases remaining between them. The germline V gene encodes CDR1 MDHEN and CDR2 SYDVKM. This CDR3 contains 12 residues. The DNA for the CDR3 is TGTGCCAGCATCGCAGGGGTCGGGGAGCTGTTTTTT. This encodes CASIAGVGELFF.

This clone was seen more than once but under ten times. The chain employs TRBV2 and TRBJ2-7; perhaps TRBD2 as D (6 bases). V was clipped by 5 bases and J by 7 bases, with 15 bases between them. CDR1 is SNHLY, CDR2 FYNNEI, per germline. The CDR3 spans 13 residues. CDR3 sequence reads: CASSRGLPDEQYF. The CDR3 region has the DNA TGTGCCAGCAGTCGGGGGTTACCGGATGAGCAGTACTTC.

This chain connects TRBV14 to TRBJ1-2; D gene ambiguous. Per germline, CDR1 SGHDN and CDR2 FVKESK. The CDR3 runs to 13 residues. V lost 3 bases, J lost 5 bases, and 10 bases lay in between. CDR3 sequence (DNA): TGTGCCAGCAGCCACCCCCCGGAGTATGGCTACACCTTC. The encoded protein is CASSHPPEYGYTF.

This sequence joins TRBV5-6 and TRBJ2-5; D remains ambiguous. The CDR3 spans 11 residues. Germline V gene lookup returns CDR1 SGHDT and CDR2 YYEEEE. V was clipped by 4 bases and J by 3 bases, with 4 bases between them. CDR3 sequence reads: CASSLEETQYF. As DNA, the CDR3 is TGTGCCAGCAGCCTAGAAGAGACCCAGTACTTC.

V is TRBV5-1 and J is TRBJ2-1; 13 bases match TRBD2. Germline V gene sequence: CDR1 SGHRS, CDR2 YFSETQ. V lost 7 bases to trimming and J lost 8 bases; unmatched junction nucleotides: 9. The CDR3 consists of 15 residues. In DNA, the CDR3 is TGCGCCAGCTCCCCGGGGACTAGCGGGGTCCATGAGCAGTTCTTC. This codes for CASSPGTSGVHEQFF.

The chain carries TRBV2 and TRBJ1-3; no clear D. The CDR3 runs 14 residues. The V end was cut by 6 bases, the J end by 1 base, with 10 bases between. From germline, CDR1 is SNHLY and CDR2 FYNNEI. In DNA form, the CDR3 reads TGTGCCAGCAGATCCCAGTTGTCTGGAAACACCATATATTTT. Its translation: CASRSQLSGNTIYF.

This chain joins TRBV11-3 and TRBJ2-2; no definite D call. The CDR3 extends over 15 amino acids. V shed 0 bases and J shed 2 bases, with 7 bases lying between them. Germline V gene sequence: CDR1 SGHNT, CDR2 YENEEA. CDR3 sequence (DNA): TGTGCCAGCAGCTTAGATCACTTAAACACCGGGGAGCTGTTTTTT. Protein: CASSLDHLNTGELFF.

This clone was counted a few times. The genes are TRBV27 and TRBJ2-1, with D possibly being TRBD1 or TRBD2 (5 bases each). V was trimmed by 6 bases and J by 8 bases, leaving 17 bases between them. This CDR3 spans 14 amino acids. Per the germline V gene, CDR1 is MNHEY and CDR2 is SMNVEV (reference sequence). The CDR3 loop is CASRTLQGSDEQFF. The CDR3 coding sequence is TGTGCCAGCAGGACCCTTCAGGGTAGCGATGAGCAGTTCTTC.

This sequence joins TRBV5-4 and TRBJ2-3; the D is unclear. The germline gives CDR1 SGHNT, CDR2 YYREEE (reference sequence). There are 13 residues in the CDR3. The V and J ends lost 2 bases and 1 base respectively, with 5 bases between them. The CDR3 loop reads CASSFRGTDTQYF. The CDR3 nucleotides are TGTGCCAGCAGCTTTCGGGGCACAGATACGCAGTATTTT.

This chain connects TRBV10-3 to TRBJ2-5, with a possible D match to TRBD1 (7 bases). The CDR3 sequence is 11 residues long. Germline V gives CDR1 ENHRY, CDR2 SYGVKD. Trimming shortened V by 10 bases and J by 7 bases, and 13 bases separated the two germline ends. Here the CDR3 reads CASTQGGTQYF. CDR3 nucleotide sequence: TGTGCCAGCACCCAGGGGGGGACCCAGTACTTC.

V gene TRBV5-6 combines with J gene TRBJ2-7; TRBD1 matches 8 bases. The CDR3 runs to 15 residues. J gave up 2 bases and V 4 bases, and 8 bases lay outside the gene matches. Germline loops: CDR1 SGHDT, CDR2 YYEEEE. The CDR3 nucleotides read TGTGCCAGCAGCCCCTTAGGGACAGGAGCCTACGAGCAGTACTTC. Protein: CASSPLGTGAYEQYF.

This sequence joins TRBV7-3 and TRBJ2-3; TRBD2 agrees at 11 bases. CDR1 and CDR2 (germline): SGHTA, FQGTGA. The CDR3 runs 15 residues. Losses at the gene ends were 6 bases for V and 4 bases for J; bases not matched to a gene: 6. Here the CDR3 DNA reads TGTGCCAGCAGTGCACTAGCGGGGGCTTCAGATACGCAGTATTTT. Protein sequence: CASSALAGASDTQYF.

CDR3: CASSYSGASNTEAFF. The CDR3 DNA is TGTGCCAGCAGTTACTCAGGGGCGTCGAACACTGAAGCTTTCTTT. The chain joins TRBV6-5 to TRBJ1-1; a weak D match, TRBD1 (5 bases). The CDR3 is 15 amino acids. V gave up 0 bases and J gave up 1 base, with 9 bases separating them. Germline assignment: CDR1 MNHEY and CDR2 SVGAGI.

Only one count was recorded for this clone. J is TRBJ2-2 and V is TRBV5-6; D is uncertain. V gave up 2 bases and J gave up 2 bases, with 7 bases separating them. Per the germline V gene, CDR1 is SGHDT and CDR2 is YYEEEE. There are 14 residues in the CDR3. This chain's CDR3 is CASSLGKNTGELFF. In DNA, the CDR3 is TGTGCCAGCAGCTTAGGGAAAAACACCGGGGAGCTGTTTTTT.

This clone showed up just once. This sequence joins TRBV28 and TRBJ2-3; TRBD2 matches at 10 bases. V was pared by 6 bases and J by 14 bases, with 11 bases of the junction left unmatched. The CDR3 loop spans 13 amino acids. From germline, CDR1 is MDHEN and CDR2 SYDVKM. DNA for the CDR3: TGTGCCAGCAGAGCGCAGGGACTAGCGATTCCGTATTTT. This encodes CASRAQGLAIPYF.

The chain recombines TRBV19 with TRBJ1-1, with 10 bases lining up with TRBD1. CDR1 LNHDA and CDR2 SQIVND come from the germline V gene (reference sequence). CDR3 length: 12 amino acids. V shed 8 bases, J shed 10 bases, and the junction held 7 bases outside the gene matches. CDR3 DNA sequence: TGTGCCAGTGGACAGGGGGGAGAAGTAGCTTTCTTT. Protein: CASGQGGEVAFF.

The chain couples TRBV18 to TRBJ2-5; 8 bases align to TRBD1. The CDR3 totals 15 residues. Losses at the gene ends were 5 bases for V and 5 bases for J; bases not matched to a gene: 10. CDR1 and CDR2 (germline): KGHSH, LQKENI. CDR3 amino acids: CASSTRQGTDETQYF. In DNA form, the CDR3 reads TGTGCCAGCTCAACGAGACAGGGGACAGACGAGACCCAGTACTTC.

This clone appeared a few times. The CDR3 loop is CASSLEGPRQTQYF. CDR3 coding DNA: TGTGCCAGCAGCTTGGAGGGGCCTAGACAGACCCAGTACTTC. The rearrangement joins TRBV5-4 to TRBJ2-5; weak D call: TRBD1 (5 bases). V lost 0 bases and J lost 6, with 12 bases in between. CDR3 length: 14 residues. Germline values: CDR1 SGHNT, CDR2 YYREEE (reference sequence). The variable domain in full, completed from reference TRBV5-4 and TRBJ2-5, reads ETGVTQSPTHLIKTRGQQVTLRCSSQSGHNTVSWYQQALGQGPQFIFQYYREEENGRGNFPPRFSGLQFPNYSSELNVNALELDDSALYLCASSLEGPRQTQYFGPGTRLLVL.

The genes are TRBV19 and TRBJ1-1, with a possible D match to TRBD1 (5 bases). The CDR3 is 13 residues long. V was shortened by 6 bases and J by 2 bases, with 10 bases between the two germline ends. Germline values: CDR1 LNHDA, CDR2 SQIVND (reference sequence). CDR3 sequence: CASSRDRNTEAFF. DNA for the CDR3: TGTGCCAGTAGCCGTGACAGAAACACTGAAGCTTTCTTT.

This rearrangement joins TRBV4-3 to TRBJ2-3, with D perhaps matching TRBD2 (6 bases). The CDR3 has 17 amino acids. The V end was cut by 0 bases, the J end by 4 bases, with 17 bases between. Germline CDR1 reads LGHNA; CDR2 reads YSLEER. CDR3 residues: CASSQDVAGRGADTQYF. DNA for the CDR3: TGCGCCAGCAGCCAAGATGTGGCCGGGAGAGGCGCAGATACGCAGTATTTT.

The chain links TRBV6-5 to TRBJ1-1; no clear D gene. CDR1 and CDR2 (germline): MNHEY, SVGAGI. The CDR3 is 11 residues long. V shed 7 bases and J shed 6 bases, with 9 bases lying between them. The CDR3 DNA is TGTGCCAGCATTACGGGTGCTGAAGCTTTCTTT. As protein: CASITGAEAFF.

CDR3 region: CASSLTEGNTIYF. CDR3 coding DNA: TGTGCCAGCAGCTTGACTGAGGGAAACACCATATATTTT. V usage is TRBV7-6 and J usage is TRBJ1-3; D unclear. The CDR3 runs to 13 residues. CDR1 is SGHVS, CDR2 FNYEAQ, per germline. Trimming removed 3 bases at V and 4 bases at J, with 7 bases between.

V gene TRBV19 combines with J gene TRBJ2-2; 9 bases map to TRBD2. Germline lookup yields CDR1 LNHDA and CDR2 SQIVND (reference sequence). The CDR3 runs to 14 residues. The junction had 11 bases not matched to a gene; V was cut back by 11 bases and J by 7 bases. The CDR3 nucleotides are TGTGCCGGGCGGGAGGGCCTCTCTGACGGGGAGCTGTTTTTT. Protein product: CAGREGLSDGELFF.

The gene calls are TRBV7-3 and TRBJ2-1, with 7 bases identical to TRBD1. From germline, CDR1 is SGHTA and CDR2 FQGTGA. The CDR3 totals 15 residues. Trimming took 5 bases from V and 6 from J; bases not matched to a gene: 10. The CDR3 DNA sequence: TGTGCCAGCAGCCTACTAGGGGGCGCAGGCAATGAGCAGTTCTTC. Translating it yields CASSLLGGAGNEQFF.